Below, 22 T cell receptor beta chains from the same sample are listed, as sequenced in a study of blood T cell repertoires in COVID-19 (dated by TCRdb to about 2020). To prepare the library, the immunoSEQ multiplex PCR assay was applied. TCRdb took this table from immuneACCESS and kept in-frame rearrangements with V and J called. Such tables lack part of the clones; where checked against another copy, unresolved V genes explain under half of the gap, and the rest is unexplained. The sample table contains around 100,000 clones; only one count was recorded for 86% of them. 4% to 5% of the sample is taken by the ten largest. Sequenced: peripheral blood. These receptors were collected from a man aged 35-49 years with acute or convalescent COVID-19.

The CDR3 loop reads CAWSPRGAGKPQHF. The CDR3 coding sequence is TGTGCCTGGAGTCCCCGGGGGGCGGGTAAACCCCAGCATTTT. The chain combines TRBV30 with TRBJ1-5, with D maybe TRBD1 (6 bases). From germline, CDR1 is GTSNPN and CDR2 SVGIG (reference sequence). The CDR3 contains 14 residues. V lost 2 bases to trimming and J lost 10 bases, with 18 bases between them. The whole variable domain, remainder taken from reference TRBV30 and TRBJ1-5, is SQTIHQWPATLVQPVGSPLSLECTVEGTSNPNLYWYRQAAGRGLQLLFYSVGIGQISSEVPQNLSASRPQDRQFILSSKKLLLSDSGFYLCAWSPRGAGKPQHFGDGTRLSIL.

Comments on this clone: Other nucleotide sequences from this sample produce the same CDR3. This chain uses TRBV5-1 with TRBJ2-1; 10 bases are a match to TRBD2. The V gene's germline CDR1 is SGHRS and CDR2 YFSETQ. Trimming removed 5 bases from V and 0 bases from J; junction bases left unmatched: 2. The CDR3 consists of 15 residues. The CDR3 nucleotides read TGCGCCAGCAGTAGCGGGGGGAGCTCCTACAATGAGCAGTTCTTC. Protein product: CASSSGGSSYNEQFF.

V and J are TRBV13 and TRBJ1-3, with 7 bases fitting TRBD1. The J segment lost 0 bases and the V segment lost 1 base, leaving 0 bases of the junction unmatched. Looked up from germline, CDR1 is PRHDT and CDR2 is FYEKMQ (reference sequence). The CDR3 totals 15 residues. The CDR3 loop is CASSLDRGSGNTIYF. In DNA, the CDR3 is TGTGCCAGCAGCTTAGACAGGGGCTCTGGAAACACCATATATTTT.

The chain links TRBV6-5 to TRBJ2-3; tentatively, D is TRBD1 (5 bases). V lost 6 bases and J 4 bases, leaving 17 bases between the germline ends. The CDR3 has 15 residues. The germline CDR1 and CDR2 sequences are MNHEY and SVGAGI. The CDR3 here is CASSPSFQGPDTQYF. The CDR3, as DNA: TGTGCCAGCAGCCCAAGCTTCCAGGGCCCAGATACGCAGTATTTT.

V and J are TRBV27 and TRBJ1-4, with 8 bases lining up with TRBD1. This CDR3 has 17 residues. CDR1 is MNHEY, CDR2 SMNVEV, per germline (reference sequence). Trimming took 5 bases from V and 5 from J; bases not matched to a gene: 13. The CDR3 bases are TGTGCCAGCAGTCCTGGACAGGGATCAACACGGAATGAAAAACTGTTTTTT. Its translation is CASSPGQGSTRNEKLFF.

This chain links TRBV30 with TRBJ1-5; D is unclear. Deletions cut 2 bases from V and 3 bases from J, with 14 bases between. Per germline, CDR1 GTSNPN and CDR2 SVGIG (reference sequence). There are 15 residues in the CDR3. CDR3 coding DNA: TGTGCCTGGAGTTATCGCTGGGCTCCCAATCAGCCCCAGCATTTT. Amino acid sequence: CAWSYRWAPNQPQHF.

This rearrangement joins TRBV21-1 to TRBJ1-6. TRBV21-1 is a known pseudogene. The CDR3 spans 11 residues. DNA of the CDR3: TGTGCCAGCAGCGCCCTACTTTACCTCCACTTT. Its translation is CASSALLYLHF.

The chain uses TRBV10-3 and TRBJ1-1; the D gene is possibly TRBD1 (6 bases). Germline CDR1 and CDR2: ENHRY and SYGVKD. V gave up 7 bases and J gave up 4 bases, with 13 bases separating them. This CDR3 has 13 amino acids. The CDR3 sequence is CAINKGERTEAFF. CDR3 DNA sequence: TGTGCCATCAATAAGGGGGAACGCACTGAAGCTTTCTTT.

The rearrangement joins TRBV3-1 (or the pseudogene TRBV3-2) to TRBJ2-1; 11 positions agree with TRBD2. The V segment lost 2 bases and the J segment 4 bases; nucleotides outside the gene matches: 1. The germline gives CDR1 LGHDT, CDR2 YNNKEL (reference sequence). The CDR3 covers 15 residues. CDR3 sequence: CASSQLAGGYNEQFF. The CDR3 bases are TGTGCCAGCAGCCAATTAGCGGGAGGGTACAATGAGCAGTTCTTC.

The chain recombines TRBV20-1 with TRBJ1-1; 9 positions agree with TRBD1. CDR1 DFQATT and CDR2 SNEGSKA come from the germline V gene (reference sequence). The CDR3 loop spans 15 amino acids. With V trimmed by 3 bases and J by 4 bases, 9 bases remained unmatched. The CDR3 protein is CSASWDREIPTEAFF. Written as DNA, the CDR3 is TGCAGTGCTAGTTGGGACAGGGAGATTCCCACTGAAGCTTTCTTT.

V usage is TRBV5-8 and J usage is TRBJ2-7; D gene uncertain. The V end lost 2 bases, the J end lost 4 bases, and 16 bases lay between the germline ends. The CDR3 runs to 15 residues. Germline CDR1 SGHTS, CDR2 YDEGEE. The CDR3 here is CASSFRAGPWYEQYF. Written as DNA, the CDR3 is TGTGCCAGCAGCTTCCGAGCAGGCCCGTGGTACGAGCAGTACTTC.

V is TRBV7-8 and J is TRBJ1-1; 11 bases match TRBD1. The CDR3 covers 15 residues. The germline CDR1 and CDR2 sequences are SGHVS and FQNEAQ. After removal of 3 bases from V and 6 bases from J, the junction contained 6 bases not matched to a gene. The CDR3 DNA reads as TGTGCCAGCAGCTTGGACAGGGGGCGAGGTGCTGAAGCTTTCTTT. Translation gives CASSLDRGRGAEAFF.

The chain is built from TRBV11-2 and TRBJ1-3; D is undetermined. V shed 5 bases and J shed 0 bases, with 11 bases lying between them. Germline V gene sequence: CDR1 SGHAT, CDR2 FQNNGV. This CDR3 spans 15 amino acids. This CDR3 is CASSPHLLSGNTIYF. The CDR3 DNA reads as TGTGCCAGCAGCCCCCACCTACTCTCTGGAAACACCATATATTTT.

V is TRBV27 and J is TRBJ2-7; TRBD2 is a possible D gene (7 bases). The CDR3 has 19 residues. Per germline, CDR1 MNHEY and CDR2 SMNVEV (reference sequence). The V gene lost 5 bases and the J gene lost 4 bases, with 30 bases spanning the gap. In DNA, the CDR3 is TGTGCCAGCAGTCCGAGAGGGGGGGCGTCGGGTTGGAATAGGTACGAGCAGTACTTC. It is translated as CASSPRGGASGWNRYEQYF.

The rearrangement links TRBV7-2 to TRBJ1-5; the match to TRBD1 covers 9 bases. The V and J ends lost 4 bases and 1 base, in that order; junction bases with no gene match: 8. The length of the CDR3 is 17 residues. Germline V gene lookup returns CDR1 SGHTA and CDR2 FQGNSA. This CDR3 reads CASSSGTGRGSNQPQHF. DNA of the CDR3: TGTGCCAGCAGCTCAGGGACAGGGAGAGGGAGCAATCAGCCCCAGCATTTT.

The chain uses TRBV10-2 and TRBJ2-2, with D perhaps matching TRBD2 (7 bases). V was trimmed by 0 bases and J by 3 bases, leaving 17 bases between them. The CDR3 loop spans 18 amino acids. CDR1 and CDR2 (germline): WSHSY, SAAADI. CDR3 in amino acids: CASSESRGGVSHTGELFF. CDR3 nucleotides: TGCGCCAGCAGTGAGTCTAGGGGGGGAGTGTCCCACACCGGGGAGCTGTTTTTT.

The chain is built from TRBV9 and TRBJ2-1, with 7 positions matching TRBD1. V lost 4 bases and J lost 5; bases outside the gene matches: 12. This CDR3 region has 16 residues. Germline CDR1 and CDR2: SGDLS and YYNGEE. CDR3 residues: CASSFRDSFSNNEQFF. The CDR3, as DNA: TGTGCCAGCAGCTTCAGGGACAGTTTCTCAAACAATGAGCAGTTCTTC.

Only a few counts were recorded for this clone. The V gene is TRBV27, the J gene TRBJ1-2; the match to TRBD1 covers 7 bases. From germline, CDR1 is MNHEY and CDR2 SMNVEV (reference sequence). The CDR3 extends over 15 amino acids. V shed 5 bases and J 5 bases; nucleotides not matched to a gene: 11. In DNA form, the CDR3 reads TGTGCCAGCAGTATAAGAGGGGGCGGTGGATATGGCTACACCTTC. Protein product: CASSIRGGGGYGYTF.

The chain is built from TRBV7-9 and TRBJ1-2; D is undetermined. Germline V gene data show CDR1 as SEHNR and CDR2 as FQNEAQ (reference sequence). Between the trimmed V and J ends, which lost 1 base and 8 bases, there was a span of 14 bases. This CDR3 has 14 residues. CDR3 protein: CASSLVASAGGYTF. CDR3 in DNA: TGTGCCAGCAGCTTAGTTGCCTCCGCTGGCGGCTACACCTTC.

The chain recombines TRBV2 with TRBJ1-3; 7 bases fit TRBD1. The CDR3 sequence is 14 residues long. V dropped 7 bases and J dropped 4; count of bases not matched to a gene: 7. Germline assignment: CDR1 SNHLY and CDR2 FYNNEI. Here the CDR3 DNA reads TGTGCCAGCACCTCCGGGACAGCAGGAAACACCATATATTTT. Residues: CASTSGTAGNTIYF.

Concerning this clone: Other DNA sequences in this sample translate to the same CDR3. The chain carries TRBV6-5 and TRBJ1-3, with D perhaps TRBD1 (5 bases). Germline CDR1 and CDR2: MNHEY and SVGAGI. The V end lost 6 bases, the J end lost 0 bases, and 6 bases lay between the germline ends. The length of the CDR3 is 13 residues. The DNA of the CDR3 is TGTGCCAGCAGGACAGCCTCTGGAAACACCATATATTTT. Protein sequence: CASRTASGNTIYF.

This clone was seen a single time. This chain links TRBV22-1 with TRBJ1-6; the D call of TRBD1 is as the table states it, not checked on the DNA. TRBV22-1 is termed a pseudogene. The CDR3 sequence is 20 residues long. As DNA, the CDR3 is TGTCCTGGGAGCGTCCTGTCCCGGGACAGGGACAGCTCCTATAATTCACCCCTCCACTTT. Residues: CPGSVLSRDRDSSYNSPLHF.